The 27 T cell receptor beta chains reported below all come from one sample, sequenced in a study of sequential checkpoint blockade in melanoma. The treatment is: randomized to nivolumab then ipilimumab (arm A) or the reverse (arm B). The protocol was immunoSEQ multiplex PCR, while the TCRdb copy is restricted to in-frame clones and leaves out a portion. The data contain around 18,000 clones, roughly two thirds of them singletons. The sequencing used CD8+ T cells sorted from blood (inferred from file names), collected from a patient given nivolumab and ipilimumab in sequence. The receptors come from a human donor with melanoma.

By frequency in the sample, this clone is medium-sized. The chain joins TRBV28 to TRBJ2-7; 8 positions agree with TRBD1. The V gene's germline CDR1 is MDHEN and CDR2 SYDVKM. This CDR3 contains 13 residues. V trimming: 7 bases; J trimming: 2 bases; junction bases outside the gene matches: 4. DNA of the CDR3: TGTGCCAGCAAACGGACAGGGACCTACGAGCAGTACTTC. This translates into CASKRTGTYEQYF.

J is TRBJ2-1 and V is TRBV6-6, with 8 bases that match TRBD2. The CDR3 is made up of 15 amino acids. Germline CDR1 MNHNY, CDR2 SVGAGI (reference sequence). The ends lost 4 bases at V and 4 bases at J; junction bases unmatched: 6. For the CDR3, the DNA is TGTGCCAGCAGTTCCCGGGAGGGTCTGTACAATGAGCAGTTCTTC. Protein product: CASSSREGLYNEQFF.

This clone was observed a handful of times. The chain has TRBV6-5 and TRBJ1-5, with unresolved D. This CDR3 comprises 13 residues. V was trimmed by 5 bases and J by 6 bases, leaving 11 bases between them. In germline, CDR1 is MNHEY, CDR2 SVGAGI. DNA for the CDR3: TGTGCCAGCAGTACATATTTTGGTCAGCCCCAGCATTTT. Translated: CASSTYFGQPQHF.

The chain has TRBV27 and TRBJ2-5; 7 nucleotides match TRBD1. The germline V gene has CDR1 MNHEY and CDR2 SMNVEV (reference sequence). The CDR3 length is 14 residues. Trimming at V came to 3 bases and at J to 5 bases, leaving 6 bases not matched to a gene. CDR3 amino acids: CASSFGQAEETQYF. As DNA, the CDR3 is TGTGCCAGCAGTTTCGGACAGGCTGAGGAGACCCAGTACTTC.

This chain links TRBV5-6 with TRBJ2-7; 9 nucleotides match TRBD1. V dropped 4 bases and J dropped 5; count of bases not matched to a gene: 7. The CDR3 extends over 14 amino acids. Germline loops: CDR1 SGHDT, CDR2 YYEEEE. The CDR3 DNA is TGTGCCAGCAGCCCTGGGACAGGGTGGGACGAGCAGTACTTC. It translates to CASSPGTGWDEQYF.

The chain recombines TRBV7-9 with TRBJ1-3; 7 bases are a match to TRBD1. CDR1 is SEHNR, CDR2 FQNEAQ, per germline (reference sequence). V gave up 11 bases and J gave up 0 bases; unmatched junction bases: 13. The CDR3 totals 16 residues. As DNA, the CDR3 is TGTGCCTTACACTTATCCAGGGGGTCCTCTGGAAACACCATATATTTT. Its protein product is CALHLSRGSSGNTIYF. The full variable domain, in which reference TRBV7-9 and TRBJ1-3 provide the parts outside the CDR3, is DTGVSQNPRHKITKRGQNVTFRCDPISEHNRLYWYRQTLGQGPEFLTYFQNEAQLEKSRLLSDRFSAERPKGSFSTLEIQRTEQGDSAMYLCALHLSRGSSGNTIYFGEGSWLTVV.

This clone has a handful of counts. This CDR3 is CASSEWGTGSYEQYF. CDR3 sequence (DNA): TGTGCCAGCAGTGAATGGGGGACAGGGTCCTACGAGCAGTACTTC. This chain connects TRBV6-1 to TRBJ2-7; 9 bases match TRBD1. CDR3 size: 15 residues. Germline V gene data show CDR1 as MNHNS and CDR2 as SASEGT. The trim removed 2 bases at V and 1 base at J, leaving 3 bases unmatched.

The chain joins TRBV4-2 to TRBJ2-7; D may be TRBD2 (6 bases). Looked up from germline, CDR1 is LGHNA and CDR2 is YNFKEQ. The CDR3 contains 15 residues. V lost 3 bases and J 1 base, leaving 13 bases between the germline ends. The DNA of the CDR3 is TGTGCCAGCAGCCATGGCTCGGAGGGATCCTACGAGCAGTACTTC. Translated: CASSHGSEGSYEQYF.

V and J are TRBV7-9 and TRBJ2-5, with 7 bases fitting TRBD1. Germline values: CDR1 SEHNR, CDR2 FQNEAQ (reference sequence). Germline trimming cut 9 bases from V and 4 bases from J; bases unmatched to any gene: 11. The CDR3 runs 14 residues. The CDR3 region is CASNRKGAGETQYF. DNA of the CDR3: TGTGCCAGTAACAGGAAGGGGGCAGGAGAGACCCAGTACTTC.

The chain employs TRBV7-6 and TRBJ1-3; 7 bases match TRBD1. The CDR3 spans 15 residues. V lost 4 bases, J lost 2 bases, and 5 bases stayed unmatched. The germline gives CDR1 SGHVS, CDR2 FNYEAQ. As DNA, the CDR3 is TGTGCCAGCAGCTACAGGGGTAGAGCTGGAAACACCATATATTTT. This gives the protein CASSYRGRAGNTIYF.

This clone came up a few times. The chain uses TRBV4-3 and TRBJ2-1; 8 bases map to TRBD2. The V gene end was trimmed by 4 bases and the J gene end by 0 bases; junction bases not matched to a gene: 5. The V gene's germline CDR1 is LGHNA and CDR2 YSLEER. The CDR3 spans 16 residues. The CDR3 DNA reads TGCGCCAGCAGCCCTCGGGGGGGGAGCTCCTACAATGAGCAGTTCTTC. This encodes CASSPRGGSSYNEQFF.

The rearrangement joins TRBV7-8 to TRBJ1-5, with D possibly TRBD1 on 6 matching bases. The germline V and J ends were trimmed by 5 bases and 4 bases, with 21 bases remaining between them. CDR3 length: 17 amino acids. Germline assignment: CDR1 SGHVS and CDR2 FQNEAQ. The CDR3 spells CASSQGSNTGRNQPQHF. The CDR3 nucleotides are TGTGCCAGCAGCCAGGGCTCAAACACAGGGAGAAATCAGCCCCAGCATTTT.

This chain connects TRBV27 to TRBJ1-3; D gene uncertain. V lost 3 bases and J 0 bases, leaving 12 bases between the germline ends. Per the germline V gene, CDR1 is MNHEY and CDR2 is SMNVEV (reference sequence). This CDR3 comprises 16 residues. The CDR3 DNA is TGTGCCAGCAGTTTGTCCGGTTCAATCTCTGGAAACACCATATATTTT. Protein sequence: CASSLSGSISGNTIYF.

Only a few counts were recorded for this clone. The chain combines TRBV19 with TRBJ1-4; the D is unclear. Germline loops: CDR1 LNHDA, CDR2 SQIVND (reference sequence). The V end was cut by 2 bases, the J end by 8 bases, with 18 bases between. The CDR3 covers 16 residues. The CDR3 DNA reads as TGTGCCAGTAGTATAAACGGACGGGGATTGACCGAAAAACTGTTTTTT. Its translation is CASSINGRGLTEKLFF.

V usage is TRBV7-2 and J usage is TRBJ2-7; D unclear. This CDR3 comprises 16 residues. The ends were cut back, 6 bases at V and 0 bases at J, with 18 bases in the middle. Germline CDR1 SGHTA, CDR2 FQGNSA. CDR3 nucleotide sequence: TGTGCCAGCAGTATAAGTGCTAACCTCAACTCCTACGAGCAGTACTTC. It encodes CASSISANLNSYEQYF.

This clone showed up just a few times. The chain links TRBV4-3 to TRBJ2-5; D might be TRBD1 (5 bases). With 0 bases removed from V and 2 bases from J, the gap between germline ends came to 10 bases. Germline CDR1 and CDR2: LGHNA and YSLEER. This CDR3 is built from 15 residues. CDR3 sequence: CASSQEGRAQETQYF. The CDR3 nucleotides read TGCGCCAGCAGCCAAGAGGGCAGGGCGCAAGAGACCCAGTACTTC.

This clone was found a few times. The chain combines TRBV11-3 with TRBJ2-1; TRBD2 matches at 10 bases. The CDR3 runs 15 residues. After removal of 0 bases from V and 5 bases from J, the junction contained 1 base not matched to a gene. In germline, CDR1 is SGHNT, CDR2 YENEEA. CDR3 region: CASSLETSGNNEQFF. The CDR3 bases are TGTGCCAGCAGCTTAGAAACTAGCGGGAACAATGAGCAGTTCTTC.

Written as DNA, the CDR3 is TGTGCCAGCAGCTTAAGGGACGGGGGGGAGGGAAACATTCAGTACTTC. It codes for CASSLRDGGEGNIQYF. The chain couples TRBV7-3 to TRBJ2-4; 8 bases map to TRBD2. Germline-derived CDR1 and CDR2 are SGHTA and FQGTGA. The CDR3 loop spans 16 amino acids. Trimming cost V 1 base and J 6 bases; bases outside gene matches: 8.

The V call is TRBV6-1, the J call TRBJ2-7; 11 nucleotides match TRBD2. The CDR3 runs to 18 residues. Germline CDR1 MNHNS, CDR2 SASEGT. V was pared by 3 bases and J by 2 bases, with 12 bases of the junction left unmatched. The CDR3 nucleotides read TGTGCCAGCAGTGAGACCCACGAGACTAGCGGGGAACCCTACGAGCAGTACTTC. Translation: CASSETHETSGEPYEQYF.

This clone was picked up a small number of times. The chain couples TRBV6-1 to TRBJ2-7, with 7 bases fitting TRBD1. This CDR3 has 14 amino acids. With 6 bases clipped from V and 2 bases from J, the junction kept 7 bases outside the gene matches. Looked up from germline, CDR1 is MNHNS and CDR2 is SASEGT. The CDR3 is CASSQWGTAYEQYF. Here the CDR3 DNA reads TGTGCCAGCAGCCAATGGGGGACAGCCTACGAGCAGTACTTC.

V usage is TRBV7-9 and J usage is TRBJ2-7, with a tentative D call TRBD1 (6 bases). The CDR3 runs to 16 residues. Germline V CDR1 and CDR2: SEHNR, FQNEAQ (reference sequence). The V and J ends lost 1 base and 0 bases respectively, with 13 bases between them. In nucleotides, the CDR3 is TGTGCCAGCAGCTTAGGAGACAGGCCCCTCTCCTACGAGCAGTACTTC. It is translated as CASSLGDRPLSYEQYF.

The CDR3 sequence is CARLGQGRNQPQHF. CDR3 nucleotides: TGTGCCAGGTTGGGACAGGGGCGCAATCAGCCCCAGCATTTT. The V and J genes are TRBV19 and TRBJ1-5; 10 bases line up with TRBD1. The CDR3 contains 14 residues. Trimming took 9 bases from V and 2 from J; bases not matched to a gene: 4. Germline V gene data show CDR1 as LNHDA and CDR2 as SQIVND (reference sequence). The variable domain in full, completed from reference TRBV19 and TRBJ1-5, reads DGGITQSPKYLFRKEGQNVTLSCEQNLNHDAMYWYRQDPGQGLRLIYYSQIVNDFQKGDIAEGYSVSREKKESFPLTVTSAQKNPTAFYLCARLGQGRNQPQHFGDGTRLSIL.

This clone is categorized as medium-sized. The rearrangement uses TRBV2 and TRBJ2-7, with no clear D. V was clipped by 6 bases and J by 3 bases, with 9 bases between them. The CDR3 covers 12 residues. Germline V lookup: CDR1 SNHLY, CDR2 FYNNEI. Written as DNA, the CDR3 is TGTGCCAGCAGGGAATACGGCTACGAGCAGTACTTC. It yields the protein CASREYGYEQYF.

This clone has just a few counts. The chain combines TRBV7-3 with TRBJ2-7, with 7 bases lining up with TRBD2. Trimming took 1 base from V and 2 from J; bases not matched to a gene: 2. The CDR3 consists of 14 residues. Germline loops: CDR1 SGHTA, CDR2 FQGTGA. The CDR3 coding sequence is TGTGCCAGCAGCTTAAATGGGGGGGCCTACGAGCAGTACTTC. Amino acids: CASSLNGGAYEQYF.

The rearrangement uses TRBV7-9 and TRBJ1-2; D perhaps matches TRBD1 (5 bases). Germline CDR1 reads SEHNR; CDR2 reads FQNEAQ (reference sequence). The CDR3 loop spans 14 amino acids. Trimming took 0 bases from V and 2 from J, leaving 7 bases between them. DNA for the CDR3: TGTGCCAGCAGCTTAGCCCCAGGGAACTATGGCTACACCTTC. Protein: CASSLAPGNYGYTF. The full variable domain, its missing parts supplied by reference TRBV7-9 and TRBJ1-2, is DTGVSQNPRHKITKRGQNVTFRCDPISEHNRLYWYRQTLGQGPEFLTYFQNEAQLEKSRLLSDRFSAERPKGSFSTLEIQRTEQGDSAMYLCASSLAPGNYGYTFGSGTRLTVV.

The chain uses TRBV6-5 and TRBJ2-3, with 7 positions matching TRBD2. CDR3 size: 12 residues. Trimming removed 4 bases from V and 14 bases from J; junction bases left unmatched: 9. Germline V gene lookup returns CDR1 MNHEY and CDR2 SVGAGI. The CDR3 here is CASSSGGRASYF. DNA of the CDR3: TGTGCCAGCAGTTCTGGGGGGAGGGCCTCGTATTTT.

This clone is a singleton in its sample. The V and J genes are TRBV7-6 and TRBJ2-5, with D possibly being TRBD1 (6 bases). The ends were cut back, 2 bases at V and 5 bases at J, with 12 bases in the middle. Germline V lookup: CDR1 SGHVS, CDR2 FNYEAQ. The CDR3 length is 14 residues. The chain's CDR3 is CASSLYGGGETQYF. As DNA, the CDR3 is TGTGCCAGCAGCTTATATGGGGGCGGTGAGACCCAGTACTTC.